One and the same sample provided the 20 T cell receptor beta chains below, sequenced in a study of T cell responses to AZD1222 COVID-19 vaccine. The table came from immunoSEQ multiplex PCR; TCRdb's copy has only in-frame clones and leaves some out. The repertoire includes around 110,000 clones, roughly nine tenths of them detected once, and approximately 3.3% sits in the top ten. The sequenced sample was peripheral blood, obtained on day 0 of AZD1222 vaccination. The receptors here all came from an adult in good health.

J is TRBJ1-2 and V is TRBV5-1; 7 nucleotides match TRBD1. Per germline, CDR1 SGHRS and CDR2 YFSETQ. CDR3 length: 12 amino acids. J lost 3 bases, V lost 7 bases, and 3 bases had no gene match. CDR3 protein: CASSGTDYGYTF. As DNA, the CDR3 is TGCGCCAGCTCAGGGACAGACTATGGCTACACCTTC.

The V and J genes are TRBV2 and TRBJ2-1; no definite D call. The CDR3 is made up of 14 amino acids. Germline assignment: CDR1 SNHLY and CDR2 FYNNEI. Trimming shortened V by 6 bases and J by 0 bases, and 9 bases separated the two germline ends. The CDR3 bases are TGTGCCAGCAGCCTCAGAGCCTCCTACAATGAGCAGTTCTTC. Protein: CASSLRASYNEQFF.

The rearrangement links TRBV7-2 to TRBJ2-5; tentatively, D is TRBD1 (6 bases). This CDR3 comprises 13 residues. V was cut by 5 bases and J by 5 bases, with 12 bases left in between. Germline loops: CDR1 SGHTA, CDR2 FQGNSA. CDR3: CASSPTRGETQYF. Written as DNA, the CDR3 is TGTGCCAGCAGCCCGACGAGGGGGGAGACCCAGTACTTC.

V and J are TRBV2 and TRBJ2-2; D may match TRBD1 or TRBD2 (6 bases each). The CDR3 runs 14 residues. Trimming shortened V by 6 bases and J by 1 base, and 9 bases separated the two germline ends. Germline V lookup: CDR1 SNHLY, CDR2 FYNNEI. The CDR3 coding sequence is TGTGCCAGCAGGGGGGGCCTGAACACCGGGGAGCTGTTTTTT. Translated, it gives CASRGGLNTGELFF.

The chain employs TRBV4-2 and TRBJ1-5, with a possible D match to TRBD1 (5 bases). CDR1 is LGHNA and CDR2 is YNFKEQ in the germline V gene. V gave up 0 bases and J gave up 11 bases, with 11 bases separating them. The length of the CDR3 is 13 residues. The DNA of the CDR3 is TGTGCCAGCAGCCAAGATTTGGCGGGGGCCCAGCATTTT. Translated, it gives CASSQDLAGAQHF.

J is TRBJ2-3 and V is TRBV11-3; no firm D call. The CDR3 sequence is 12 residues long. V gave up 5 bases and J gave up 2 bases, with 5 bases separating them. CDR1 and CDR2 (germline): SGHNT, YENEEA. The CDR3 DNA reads TGTGCCAGCAGCCCGGACACAGATACGCAGTATTTT. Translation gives CASSPDTDTQYF.

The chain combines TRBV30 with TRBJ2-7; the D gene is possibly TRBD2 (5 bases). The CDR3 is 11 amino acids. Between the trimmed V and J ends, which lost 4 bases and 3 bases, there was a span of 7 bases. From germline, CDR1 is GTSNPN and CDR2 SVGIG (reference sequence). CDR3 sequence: CAWTRGYEQYF. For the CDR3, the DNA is TGTGCCTGGACACGGGGCTACGAGCAGTACTTC.

The CDR3 nucleotides are TGTGCCAGCAGTTTATCTGGGACTAACGGCCGCTACGAGCAGTACTTC. It encodes CASSLSGTNGRYEQYF. The chain recombines TRBV27 with TRBJ2-7; 7 bases align to TRBD2. CDR1 MNHEY and CDR2 SMNVEV come from the germline V gene (reference sequence). This CDR3 spans 16 amino acids. The ends lost 0 bases at V and 3 bases at J; junction bases unmatched: 8.

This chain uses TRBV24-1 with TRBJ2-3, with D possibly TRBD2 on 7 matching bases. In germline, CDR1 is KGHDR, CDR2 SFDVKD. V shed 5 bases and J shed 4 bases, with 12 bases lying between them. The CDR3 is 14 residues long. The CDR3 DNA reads TGTGCCACCAGTGTCGGGGGGCTGGCAGATACGCAGTATTTT. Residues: CATSVGGLADTQYF.

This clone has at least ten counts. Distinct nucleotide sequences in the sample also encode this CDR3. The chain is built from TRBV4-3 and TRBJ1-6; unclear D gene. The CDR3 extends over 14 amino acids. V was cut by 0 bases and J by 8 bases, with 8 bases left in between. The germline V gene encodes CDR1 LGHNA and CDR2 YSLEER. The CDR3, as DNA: TGCGCCAGCAGCCAAGATCGCGGGGATTCACCCCTCCACTTT. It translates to CASSQDRGDSPLHF.

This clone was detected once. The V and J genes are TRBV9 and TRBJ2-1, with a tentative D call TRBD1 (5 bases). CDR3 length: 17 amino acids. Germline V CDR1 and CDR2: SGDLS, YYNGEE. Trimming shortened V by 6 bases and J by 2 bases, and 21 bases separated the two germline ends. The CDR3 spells CASTHTGAQKTYNEQFF. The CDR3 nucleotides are TGTGCCAGCACTCACACTGGGGCCCAAAAGACCTACAATGAGCAGTTCTTC.

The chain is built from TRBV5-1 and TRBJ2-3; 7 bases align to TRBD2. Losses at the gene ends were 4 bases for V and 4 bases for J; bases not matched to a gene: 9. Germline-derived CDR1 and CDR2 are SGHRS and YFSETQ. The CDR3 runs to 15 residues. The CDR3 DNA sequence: TGCGCCAGCAGCATAGGACCTGGGGGGGCAGATACGCAGTATTTT. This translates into CASSIGPGGADTQYF. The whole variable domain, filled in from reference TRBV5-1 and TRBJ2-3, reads KAGVTQTPRYLIKTRGQQVTLSCSPISGHRSVSWYQQTPGQGLQFLFEYFSETQRNKGNFPGRFSGRQFSNSRSEMNVSTLELGDSALYLCASSIGPGGADTQYFGPGTRLTVL.

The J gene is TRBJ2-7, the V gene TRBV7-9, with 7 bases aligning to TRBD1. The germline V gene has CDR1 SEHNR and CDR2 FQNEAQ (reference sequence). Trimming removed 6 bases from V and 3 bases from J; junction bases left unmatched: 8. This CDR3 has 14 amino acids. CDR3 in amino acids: CASSYRDRDYEQYF. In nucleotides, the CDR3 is TGTGCCAGCAGTTACCGGGACAGAGACTACGAGCAGTACTTC.

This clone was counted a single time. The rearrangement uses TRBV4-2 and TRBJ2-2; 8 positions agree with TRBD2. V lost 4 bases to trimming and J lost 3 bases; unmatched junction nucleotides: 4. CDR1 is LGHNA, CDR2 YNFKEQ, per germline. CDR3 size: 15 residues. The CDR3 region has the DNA TGTGCCAGCAGCCCCGGACTAGCCCACACCGGGGAGCTGTTTTTT. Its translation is CASSPGLAHTGELFF.

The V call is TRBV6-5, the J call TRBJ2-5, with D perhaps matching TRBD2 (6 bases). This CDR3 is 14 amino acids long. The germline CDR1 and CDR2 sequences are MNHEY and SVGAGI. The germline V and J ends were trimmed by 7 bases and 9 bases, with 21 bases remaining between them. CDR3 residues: CASTQSRDSGAQYF. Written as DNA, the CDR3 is TGTGCCAGCACCCAGAGCCGGGACTCGGGGGCCCAGTACTTC.

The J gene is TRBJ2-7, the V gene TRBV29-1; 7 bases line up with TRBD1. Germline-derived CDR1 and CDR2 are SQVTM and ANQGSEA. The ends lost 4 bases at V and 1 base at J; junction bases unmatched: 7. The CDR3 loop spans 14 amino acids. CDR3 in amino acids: CSVGDPGQSYEQYF. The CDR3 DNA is TGCAGCGTTGGGGATCCGGGACAGTCCTACGAGCAGTACTTC.

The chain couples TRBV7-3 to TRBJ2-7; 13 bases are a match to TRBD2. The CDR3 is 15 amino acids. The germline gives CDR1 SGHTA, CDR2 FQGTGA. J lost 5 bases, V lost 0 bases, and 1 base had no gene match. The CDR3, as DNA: TGTGCCAGCAGCTTAACAGGGACTAGCGGGAACGAGCAGTACTTC. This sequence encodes CASSLTGTSGNEQYF.

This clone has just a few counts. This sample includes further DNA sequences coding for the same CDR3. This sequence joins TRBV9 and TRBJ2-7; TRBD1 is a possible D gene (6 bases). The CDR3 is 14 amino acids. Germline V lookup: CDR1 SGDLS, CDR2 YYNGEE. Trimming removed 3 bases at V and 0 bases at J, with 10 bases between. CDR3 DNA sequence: TGTGCCAGCAGCGGACCGGACAGCTCCTACGAGCAGTACTTC. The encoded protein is CASSGPDSSYEQYF.

CDR3 nucleotides: TGTGCCAGCAAGTTGTCCCCGACGCTCTACGAGCAGTACTTC. It yields the protein CASKLSPTLYEQYF. The rearrangement uses TRBV27 and TRBJ2-7; D gene uncertain. Trimming took off 7 bases at V and 3 bases at J, with 16 bases between the two ends. Germline assignment: CDR1 MNHEY and CDR2 SMNVEV (reference sequence). This CDR3 is 14 amino acids long.

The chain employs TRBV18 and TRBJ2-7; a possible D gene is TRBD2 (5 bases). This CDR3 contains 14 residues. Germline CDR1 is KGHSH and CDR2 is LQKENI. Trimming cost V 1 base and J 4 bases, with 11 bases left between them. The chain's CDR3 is CASSPRPGLYEQYF. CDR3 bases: TGTGCCAGCTCACCACGCCCAGGACTTTACGAGCAGTACTTC.